This TCR beta chain comes out of a study of T cell clonotyping in hematopoietic cell transplantation. Study-wide points: Cells were unsorted, so CD4 and CD8 contributions were not separated. At the given depth, recipient repertoires were over 97% de novo clonotypes. Higher Inverse Simpson Index values in graft donor and pretransplant recipient predicted broader posttransplant TCR diversity. After transplant, recipient diversity fell while pathologically expanded clonotypes grew through day 180.

CDR3 length equals 12 residues. Per germline, CDR1 SEHNR and CDR2 FQNEAQ (reference sequence). The ends were cut back, 5 bases at V and 6 bases at J, with 10 bases in the middle. About this clone: No antigen is known for it.

Only in-frame clones appear in the TCRdb table, and some are missing; sequencing was by immunoSEQ multiplex PCR. The profile covers approximately 2,000 clones, with over 90% appearing a single time and roughly 4.2% taken by the ten largest. This sequence originates from a man in his fifties or sixties in good health. Some clones in this sample may be carry-over from other donors' samples. The genes are TRBV7-9 and TRBJ1-1; D is ambiguous. Source material: peripheral blood mononuclear cells. This CDR3 reads CASSRGRPEAFF. The CDR3 region has the DNA TGTGCCAGCAGCCGAGGCCGGCCTGAAGCTTTCTTT.